This T cell receptor (beta chain) was found in a study of shared clonotypes between healthy human individuals. V dropped 6 bases and J dropped 7 bases, with 13 bases sitting between them. This CDR3 comprises 13 residues. In germline, CDR1 is LGHNA, CDR2 YNFKEQ. Donation came from healthy HIV-negative adults that had no recent acute infections or vaccinations. Roughly 89 million PBMCs served as the genomic DNA source for unsorted samples. TCRdb's table, derived via immunoSEQ multiplex PCR, lists solely in-frame clones and lacks some. The table has around 500,000 clones, 76% seen once. This clone was seen once.

The origin of this receptor is a middle-aged woman in good health. Some clones in this sample may be carry-over from other donors' samples. V and J are TRBV4-2 and TRBJ2-1, with a weak D call TRBD2 (6 bases). Sequencing input: PBMCs. The CDR3 sequence: CASSRGGENEQFF. DNA of the CDR3: TGTGCCAGCAGTCGGGGCGGGGAGAATGAGCAGTTCTTC.